The clone carrying this TCR beta chain was seen once. The sample belongs to a study of cytomegalovirus exposure and HLA in healthy donors. The PCR had 60 Vbeta and 13 Jbeta primers. Assay: immunoSEQ multiplex PCR; the TCRdb copy retains only in-frame clones and omits some. The sample carries about 120,000 clones, around 85% recorded once. Sequencing was performed on PBMCs. This TCR came from a man between 40 and 49 years old in good health and CMV-seronegative.

In nucleotides, the CDR3 is TGCGCCAGCAGCAACCACCCGGGACAGGGTAATTCACCCCTCCACTTT. Amino acid sequence: CASSNHPGQGNSPLHF. The rearrangement links TRBV5-1 to TRBJ1-6; 9 bases line up with TRBD1. Trimming removed 4 bases from V and 6 bases from J; junction bases left unmatched: 8. Germline lookup yields CDR1 SGHRS and CDR2 YFSETQ. The CDR3 has 16 residues.